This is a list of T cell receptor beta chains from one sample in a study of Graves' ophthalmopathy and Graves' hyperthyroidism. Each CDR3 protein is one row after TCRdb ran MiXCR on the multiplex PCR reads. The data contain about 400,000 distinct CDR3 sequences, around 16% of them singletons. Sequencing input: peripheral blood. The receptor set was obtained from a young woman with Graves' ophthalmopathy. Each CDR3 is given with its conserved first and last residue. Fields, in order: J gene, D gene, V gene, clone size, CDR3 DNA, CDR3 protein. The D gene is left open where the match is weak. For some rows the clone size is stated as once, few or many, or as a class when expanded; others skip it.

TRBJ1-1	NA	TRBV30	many	TGTGCCTGGAGTGGTGGGGGGCAACAGTACGGGAACACTGAAGCTTTCTTT	CAWSGGGQQYGNTEAFF
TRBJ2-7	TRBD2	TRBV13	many	TGTGCCAGCAGCTTAAAGGGTCGTAGCGGGAGCTACGAGCAGTACTTC	CASSLKGRSGSYEQYF
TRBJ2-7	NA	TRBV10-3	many	TGTGCCATCACCCTAACCGGGGGCGACGAGCAGTACTTC	CAITLTGGDEQYF
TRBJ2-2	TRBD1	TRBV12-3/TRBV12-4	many	TGTGCCAGCAGTTTAGGGACAGGAGCCGGGGAGCTGTTTTTT	CASSLGTGAGELFF
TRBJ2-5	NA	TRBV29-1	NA	TGCAGCGTTGTAAGCGGACAAGAGACCCAGTACTTC	CSVVSGQETQYF
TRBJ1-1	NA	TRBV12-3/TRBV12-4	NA	TGTGCCAGCAGCGATTCCCAGGGATTTCCGTGGACTGAAGCTTTCTTT	CASSDSQGFPWTEAFF
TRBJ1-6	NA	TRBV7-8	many	TGTGCCAGCAGCCCTATACAGGGAACCTATAATTCACCCCTCCACTTT	CASSPIQGTYNSPLHF
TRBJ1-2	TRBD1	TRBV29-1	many	TGCAGCGTTGCTGGACAGGGGATCTATGGCTACACCTTC	CSVAGQGIYGYTF
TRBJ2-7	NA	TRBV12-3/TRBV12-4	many	TGTGCCAGCAGTTTAAACCCCCCGGTCTACGAGCAGTACTTC	CASSLNPPVYEQYF
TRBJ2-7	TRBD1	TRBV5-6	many	TGTGCCAGCAGCTACGGACAGGTTCCCTCCTACGAGCAGTACTTC	CASSYGQVPSYEQYF
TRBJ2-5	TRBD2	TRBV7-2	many	TGTGCCAGCAGCTCCTCTATGCGGGGGGGCCTGATGGAGACCCAGTACTTC	CASSSSMRGGLMETQYF
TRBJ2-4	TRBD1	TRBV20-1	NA	TGCAGTGCCCATGACAGGGCGTTGGGCATTCAGTACTTC	CSAHDRALGIQYF
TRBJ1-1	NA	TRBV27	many	TGTGCCAGCAGTTTGTTGGGCGACACTGAAGCTTTCTTT	CASSLLGDTEAFF
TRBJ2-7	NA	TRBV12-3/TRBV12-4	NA	TGTGCCAGCAGTCAGGACAGCTACTCCTACGAGCAGTACTTC	CASSQDSYSYEQYF
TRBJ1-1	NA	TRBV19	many	TGTGCCAGTAGTACACAGGGAGGAGGCACTGAAGCTTTCTTT	CASSTQGGGTEAFF
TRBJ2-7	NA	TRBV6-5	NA	TGTGCCAGCAGTTCGCCGGGCCACGAGCAGTACTTC	CASSSPGHEQYF
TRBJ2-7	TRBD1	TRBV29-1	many	TGCAGCGTTGAGGTCAGGGACAGAACCTACGAGCAGTACTTC	CSVEVRDRTYEQYF
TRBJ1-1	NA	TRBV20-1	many	TGCAGTGCTGCTCGACAGGTCCTGAACACTGAAGCTTTCTTT	CSAARQVLNTEAFF
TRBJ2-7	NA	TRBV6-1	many	TGTGCCAGCAGTGCTAAAAAGGGCTCCTACGAGCAGTACTTC	CASSAKKGSYEQYF
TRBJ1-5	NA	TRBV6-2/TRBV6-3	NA	TGTGCCAGCAGTTACCCTATTCAGCCCCAGCATTTT	CASSYPIQPQHF
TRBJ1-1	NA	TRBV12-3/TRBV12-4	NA	TGTGCCAGCAGTTCCCTCGGGACTGTATTGAACACTGAAGCTTTCTTT	CASSSLGTVLNTEAFF
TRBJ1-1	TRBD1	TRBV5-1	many	TGCGCCAGCCGAGGTCCAGGGGGAGTTACTGAAGCTTTCTTT	CASRGPGGVTEAFF
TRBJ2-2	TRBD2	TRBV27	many	TGTGCCAGCGGGGGGTGGAGCGGGGCCGGGGAGCTGTTTTTT	CASGGWSGAGELFF
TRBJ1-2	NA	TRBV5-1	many	TGCGCCAGCAGCTTCATTGGGGGGCTTTCGTTATCCGGTGGCTACACCTTC	CASSFIGGLSLSGGYTF
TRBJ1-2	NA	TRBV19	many	TGTGCCAGTCAACTCGGGGGTAACTATGGCTACACCTTC	CASQLGGNYGYTF
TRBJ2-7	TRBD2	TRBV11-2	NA	TGTGCCAGCAGCTTCGGGACTAGCGGGAGCCACGAGCAGTACTTC	CASSFGTSGSHEQYF
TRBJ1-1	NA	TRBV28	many	TGTGCCAGCAGTTTAGGGCGGGACACTGAAGCTTTCTTT	CASSLGRDTEAFF
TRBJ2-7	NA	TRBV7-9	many	TGTGCCAGCAGCTTAGTAGTCTTCTACGAGCAGTACTTC	CASSLVVFYEQYF
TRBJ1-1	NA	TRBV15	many	TGTGCCACCAGCAGAGGCGGGCAGGGGAACACTGAAGCTTTCTTT	CATSRGGQGNTEAFF
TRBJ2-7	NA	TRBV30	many	TGTGCCTGGGGGAGGCGCGAGCAGTACTTC	CAWGRREQYF
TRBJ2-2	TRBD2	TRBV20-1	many	TGCAGTGCTAGAGGCGGGGGACTACAGAACACCGGGGAGCTGTTTTTT	CSARGGGLQNTGELFF
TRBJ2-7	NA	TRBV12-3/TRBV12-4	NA	TGTGCCAGCAGCCCTTACTACTACGAGCAGTACTTC	CASSPYYYEQYF
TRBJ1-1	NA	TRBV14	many	TGTGCCAGCAGCCAGGGATACGGGGGCATGAACACTGAAGCTTTCTTT	CASSQGYGGMNTEAFF
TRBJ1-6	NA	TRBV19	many	TGTGCCAGTAGCACGAGCTCCTATAATTCACCCCTCCACTTT	CASSTSSYNSPLHF
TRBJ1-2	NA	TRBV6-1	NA	TGTGCCAGCAATAAGCCTGCTAACTATGGCTACACCTTC	CASNKPANYGYTF
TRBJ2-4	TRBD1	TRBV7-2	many	TGTGCCAGCAGCTTAGGGGGGACAGGGCCAAACATTCAGTACTTC	CASSLGGTGPNIQYF
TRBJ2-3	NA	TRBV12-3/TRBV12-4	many	TGTGCCAGCAGTAAAGGAGGGCCGGTTACAGATACGCAGTATTTT	CASSKGGPVTDTQYF